The TCR beta chain described here comes from a study of blood T cell repertoires in COVID-19. Study at large: COVID-19 samples, acute and convalescent, were from the United States, Italy and Spain. PBMCs, B-cell-depleted T cells, or T cells provided the cDNA or gDNA that made up the material.

Per the authors' pipeline: Reference gene primer amplification gave estimated nucleated cell counts. Only in-frame clones appear in the TCRdb table, and some are missing; sequencing was by immunoSEQ multiplex PCR. V and J calls plus clone size are reproduced from that table; the DNA served to infer D and trimming. Among about 130,000 clones listed, over 75% were seen once. Germline-derived CDR1 and CDR2 are SGHAT and FQNNGV. The CDR3 has 16 amino acids. The ends were cut back, 1 base at V and 4 bases at J, with 14 bases in the middle. Material for sequencing was peripheral blood. The chain has TRBV11-2 and TRBJ1-3; perhaps TRBD1 as D (6 bases). The TCR comes from a man in his forties with active or convalescent COVID-19. The CDR3 DNA reads TGTGCCAGCAGCTTAGGCCCCAGGGGAGTCGGAAACACCATATATTTT. It codes for CASSLGPRGVGNTIYF.